This T cell receptor beta chain was captured by sequencing in a study of cytomegalovirus exposure and HLA in healthy donors. Study in general: Counted in an early data release were 75 million to 85 million unique TCRs from HLA-typed donors.

Comment on this clone: Its antigen is undetermined.

The CDR3 sequence is 14 residues long. The junction had 8 bases not matched to a gene; V was cut back by 5 bases and J by 5 bases. The germline V gene has CDR1 MNHEY and CDR2 SMNVEV (reference sequence). 60 Vbeta and 13 Jbeta primers were used in PCR. Method: immunoSEQ multiplex PCR; TCRdb's copy keeps in-frame clones and lacks some. The top ten hold 2.5% to 3.5% of the sample, which has some 140,000 clones, 70% to 80% seen once. General study results and limits: 87-base-pair reads could not separate some V segments, including TRBV6-2 and TRBV6-3. In a later analysis, TCR association rates varied by HLA locus: DRB1 most, HLA-C fewest. Whilst most TCR sequences proved rare, a subset of public TCRs occurred across many donors.

The sequencing sample was made of PBMCs. This sequence was found in a female donor in good health and CMV-seronegative. J is TRBJ2-5 and V is TRBV27; 7 bases match TRBD1. The CDR3 loop reads CASSTQGEGETQYF. The CDR3 DNA follows: TGTGCCAGCAGTACGCAGGGGGAAGGGGAGACCCAGTACTTC.